The 8 T cell receptor beta chains listed next were all sequenced from one sample in a study of blood T cell repertoires in COVID-19. Method: immunoSEQ multiplex PCR; TCRdb's copy keeps in-frame clones and lacks some. The data hold about 230,000 clones, with around 92% observed a single time. The sample taken for sequencing was PBMCs or T cells enriched from blood (not recorded which). These receptors all come from a woman aged 30 to 39 with acute COVID-19.

This sequence joins TRBV2 and TRBJ2-7, with D maybe TRBD1 (5 bases). The CDR3 extends over 14 amino acids. V was clipped by 3 bases and J by 5 bases, with 14 bases between them. Germline-derived CDR1 and CDR2 are SNHLY and FYNNEI. CDR3 loop: CASSEGQGNDEQYF. CDR3 coding DNA: TGTGCCAGCAGTGAGGGCCAGGGTAACGACGAGCAGTACTTC. Full variable domain (remainder filled in from reference TRBV2 and TRBJ2-7): EPEVTQTPSHQVTQMGQEVILRCVPISNHLYFYWYRQILGQKVEFLVSFYNNEISEKSEIFDDQFSVERPDGSNFTLKIRSTKLEDSAMYFCASSEGQGNDEQYFGPGTRLTVT.

V gene TRBV6-5 combines with J gene TRBJ1-6; D might be TRBD1 (5 bases). V lost 8 bases to trimming and J lost 3 bases, with 11 bases between them. The CDR3 contains 14 residues. In germline, CDR1 is MNHEY, CDR2 SVGAGI. The CDR3 sequence is CASGGGVYNSPLHF. The CDR3 DNA is TGTGCCAGCGGGGGAGGAGTCTATAATTCACCCCTCCACTTT.

V usage is TRBV9 and J usage is TRBJ1-5; D gene uncertain. The germline CDR1 and CDR2 sequences are SGDLS and YYNGEE. CDR3 length equals 14 residues. V lost 2 bases, J lost 0 bases, and 6 bases lay in between. This chain's CDR3 is CASSVSDSNQPQHF. The CDR3 DNA follows: TGTGCCAGCAGCGTGAGCGATAGCAATCAGCCCCAGCATTTT.

This chain links TRBV2 with TRBJ1-4, with 7 bases lining up with TRBD1. Losses at the gene ends were 4 bases for V and 5 bases for J; bases not matched to a gene: 4. Germline lookup yields CDR1 SNHLY and CDR2 FYNNEI. The CDR3 is made up of 14 amino acids. The chain's CDR3 is CASSVDRNNEKLFF. Here the CDR3 DNA reads TGTGCCAGCAGTGTGGACAGGAACAATGAAAAACTGTTTTTT. The full variable domain, completed using reference TRBV2 and TRBJ1-4, is EPEVTQTPSHQVTQMGQEVILRCVPISNHLYFYWYRQILGQKVEFLVSFYNNEISEKSEIFDDQFSVERPDGSNFTLKIRSTKLEDSAMYFCASSVDRNNEKLFFGSGTQLSVL.

The rearrangement links TRBV19 to TRBJ1-5, with 7 bases that match TRBD1. The CDR3 is 13 amino acids. Germline-derived CDR1 and CDR2 are LNHDA and SQIVND (reference sequence). V dropped 9 bases and J dropped 6; count of bases not matched to a gene: 8. CDR3 bases: TGTGCCAGCTCGACAGGGAGGTTTCAGCCCCAGCATTTT. Residues: CASSTGRFQPQHF.

The rearrangement joins TRBV19 to TRBJ2-3, with TRBD1 matching over 10 bases. Germline CDR1 LNHDA, CDR2 SQIVND (reference sequence). CDR3 length: 14 residues. Losses at the gene ends were 11 bases for V and 4 bases for J; bases not matched to a gene: 9. The CDR3 DNA follows: TGTGCCGCGAGGAGGGACAGGGGAGCAGATACGCAGTATTTT. Translating it yields CAARRDRGADTQYF.

The chain has TRBV28 and TRBJ2-7; no clear D gene. The CDR3 has 14 amino acids. The V end was cut by 8 bases, the J end by 6 bases, with 20 bases between. The germline gives CDR1 MDHEN, CDR2 SYDVKM. CDR3 nucleotides: TGTGCCAGCGCCTCTCCCCCCCGACCAGGCGAGCAGTACTTC. Residues: CASASPPRPGEQYF. Complete variable domain (other parts from reference TRBV28 and TRBJ2-7): DVKVTQSSRYLVKRTGEKVFLECVQDMDHENMFWYRQDPGLGLRLIYFSYDVKMKEKGDIPEGYSVSREKKERFSLILESASTNQTSMYLCASASPPRPGEQYFGPGTRLTVT.

The chain joins TRBV19 to TRBJ1-4; D possibly corresponds to TRBD1 (6 bases). The germline V and J ends were trimmed by 4 bases and 5 bases, with 17 bases remaining between them. The germline V gene has CDR1 LNHDA and CDR2 SQIVND (reference sequence). The CDR3 consists of 16 residues. The CDR3 DNA reads as TGTGCCAGTAGTACCCCACGACAGGTTGCGAATGAAAAACTGTTTTTT. Its protein product is CASSTPRQVANEKLFF.